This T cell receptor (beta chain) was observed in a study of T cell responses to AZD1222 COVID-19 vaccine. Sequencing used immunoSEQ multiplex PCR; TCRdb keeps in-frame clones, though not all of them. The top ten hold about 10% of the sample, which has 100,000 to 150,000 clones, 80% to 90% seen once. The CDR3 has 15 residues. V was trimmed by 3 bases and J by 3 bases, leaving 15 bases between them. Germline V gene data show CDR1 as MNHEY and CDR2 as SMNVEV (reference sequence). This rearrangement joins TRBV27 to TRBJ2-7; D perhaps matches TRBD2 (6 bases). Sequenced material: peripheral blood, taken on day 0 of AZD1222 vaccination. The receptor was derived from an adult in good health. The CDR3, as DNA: TGTGCCAGCAGTTTGTCTAGCGACCAGTTCTACGAGCAGTACTTC. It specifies CASSLSSDQFYEQYF.